The clone carrying this T cell receptor beta chain has just one count. This sample was included in a study of cytomegalovirus exposure and HLA in healthy donors. Background on the study: One earlier analysis, a look at approximately 190 million T cells, found some 110 million unique TCR beta sequences.

Germline V gene sequence: CDR1 MGHDK, CDR2 SYGVNS. The ends lost 7 bases at V and 6 bases at J; junction bases unmatched: 14. This CDR3 comprises 16 residues. It was with 60 Vbeta and 13 Jbeta primers that the PCR ran. Assay used: immunoSEQ multiplex PCR; TCRdb lists only in-frame clones, some missing. The table has fewer than 200,000 clones, roughly 85% seen once. Sequencing input: PBMCs. The TCR comes from a male donor in good health and CMV-seronegative. This chain uses TRBV25-1 with TRBJ2-2, with TRBD1 matching 7 bases. CDR3 sequence: CASTSARGNVAGELFF. The CDR3 region has the DNA TGTGCCAGCACCTCGGCCAGGGGGAATGTCGCCGGGGAGCTGTTTTTT.